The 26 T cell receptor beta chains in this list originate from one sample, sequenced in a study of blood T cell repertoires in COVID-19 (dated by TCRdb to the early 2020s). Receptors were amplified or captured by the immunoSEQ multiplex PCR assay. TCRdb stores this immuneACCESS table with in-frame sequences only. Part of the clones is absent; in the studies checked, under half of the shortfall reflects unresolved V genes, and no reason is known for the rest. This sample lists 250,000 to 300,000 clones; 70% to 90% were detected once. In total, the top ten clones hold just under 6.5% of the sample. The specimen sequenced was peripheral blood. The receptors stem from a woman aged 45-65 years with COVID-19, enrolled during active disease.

The CDR3 spells CASLPGGPNYGYTF. The CDR3 region has the DNA TGTGCCAGTTTACCAGGGGGCCCTAACTATGGCTACACCTTC. The chain employs TRBV19 and TRBJ1-2, with 8 nucleotides matching TRBD1. V was pared by 8 bases and J by 0 bases, with 5 bases of the junction left unmatched. The germline CDR1 and CDR2 sequences are LNHDA and SQIVND (reference sequence). The CDR3 spans 14 residues.

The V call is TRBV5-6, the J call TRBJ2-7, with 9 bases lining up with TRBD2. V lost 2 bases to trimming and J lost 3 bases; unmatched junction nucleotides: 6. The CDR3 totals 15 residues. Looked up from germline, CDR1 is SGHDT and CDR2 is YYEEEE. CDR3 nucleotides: TGTGCCAGCAGCTTAGTCGGGACTAGCAGCTACGAGCAGTACTTC. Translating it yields CASSLVGTSSYEQYF.

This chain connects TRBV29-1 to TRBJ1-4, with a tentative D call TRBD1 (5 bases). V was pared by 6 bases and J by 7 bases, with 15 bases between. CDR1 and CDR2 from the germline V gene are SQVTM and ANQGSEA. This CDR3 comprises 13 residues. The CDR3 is CSVPSGWSEKLFF. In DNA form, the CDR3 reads TGCAGCGTACCGTCAGGGTGGAGTGAAAAACTGTTTTTT.

The CDR3 region is CASSPYGGQATAYNEQFF. As DNA, the CDR3 is TGTGCCAGCAGCCCTTACGGGGGACAGGCGACTGCCTACAATGAGCAGTTCTTC. V gene TRBV7-6 combines with J gene TRBJ2-1; 8 bases agree with TRBD1. The CDR3 length is 18 residues. Germline V gene sequence: CDR1 SGHVS, CDR2 FNYEAQ. Unmatched junction bases numbered 14, after V lost 5 bases and J lost 2 bases.

CDR3: CASSFRARDEQFF. CDR3 in DNA: TGCGCCAGCAGCTTCCGAGCTCGGGATGAGCAGTTCTTC. The chain is built from TRBV5-1 and TRBJ2-1, with D uncertain. This CDR3 is 13 amino acids long. The germline V gene encodes CDR1 SGHRS and CDR2 YFSETQ. V lost 2 bases and J lost 8, with 11 bases in between.

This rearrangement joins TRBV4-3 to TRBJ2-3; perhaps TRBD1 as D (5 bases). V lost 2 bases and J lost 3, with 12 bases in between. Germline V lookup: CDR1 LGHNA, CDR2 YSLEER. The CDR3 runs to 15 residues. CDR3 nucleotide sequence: TGCGCCAGCAGCCAACAGCAGGGATTAACAGATACGCAGTATTTT. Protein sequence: CASSQQQGLTDTQYF.

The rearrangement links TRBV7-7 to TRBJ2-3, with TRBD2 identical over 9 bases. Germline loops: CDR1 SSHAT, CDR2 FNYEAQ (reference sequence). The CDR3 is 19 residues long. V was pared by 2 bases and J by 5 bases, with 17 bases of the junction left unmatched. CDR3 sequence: CASSLSPLGAGGPRDTQYF. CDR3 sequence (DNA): TGTGCCAGCAGCTTATCCCCCCTTGGGGCGGGAGGGCCCAGAGATACGCAGTATTTT.

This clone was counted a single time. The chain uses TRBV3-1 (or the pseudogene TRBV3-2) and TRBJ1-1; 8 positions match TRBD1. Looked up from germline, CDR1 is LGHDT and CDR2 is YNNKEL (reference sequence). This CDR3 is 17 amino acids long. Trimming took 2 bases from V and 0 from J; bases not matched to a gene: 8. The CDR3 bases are TGTGCCAGCAGCCAATACGGGACAGGTGCTATGAACACTGAAGCTTTCTTT. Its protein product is CASSQYGTGAMNTEAFF.

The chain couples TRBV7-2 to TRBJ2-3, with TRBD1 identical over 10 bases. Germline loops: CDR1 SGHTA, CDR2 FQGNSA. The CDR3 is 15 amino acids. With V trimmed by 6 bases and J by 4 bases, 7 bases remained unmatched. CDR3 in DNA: TGTGCCAGCAGTCTCCGGGACAGGGGTCCAGATACGCAGTATTTT. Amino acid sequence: CASSLRDRGPDTQYF.

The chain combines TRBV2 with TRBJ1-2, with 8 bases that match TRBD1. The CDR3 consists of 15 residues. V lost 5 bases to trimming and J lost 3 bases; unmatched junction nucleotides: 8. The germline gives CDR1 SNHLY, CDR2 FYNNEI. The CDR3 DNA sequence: TGTGCCAGCAGTAAACAGGGGGTTGGAGACTATGGCTACACCTTC. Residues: CASSKQGVGDYGYTF.

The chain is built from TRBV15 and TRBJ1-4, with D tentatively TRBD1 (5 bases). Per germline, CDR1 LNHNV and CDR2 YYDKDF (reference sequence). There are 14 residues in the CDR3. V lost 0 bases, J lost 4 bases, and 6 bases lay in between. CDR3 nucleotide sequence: TGTGCCACCAGCAGAGAAGGGGTTAATGAAAAACTGTTTTTT. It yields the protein CATSREGVNEKLFF. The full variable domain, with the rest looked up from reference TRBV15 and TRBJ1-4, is DAMVIQNPRYQVTQFGKPVTLSCSQTLNHNVMYWYQQKSSQAPKLLFHYYDKDFNNEADTPDNFQSRRPNTSFCFLDIRSPGLGDTAMYLCATSREGVNEKLFFGSGTQLSVL.

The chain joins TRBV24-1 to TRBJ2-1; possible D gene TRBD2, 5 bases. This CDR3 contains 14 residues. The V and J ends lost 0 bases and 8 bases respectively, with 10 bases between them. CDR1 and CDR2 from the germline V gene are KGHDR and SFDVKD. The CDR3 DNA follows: TGTGCCACCAGTGATTTGCTACTAGGTGATGAGCAGTTCTTC. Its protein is CATSDLLLGDEQFF.

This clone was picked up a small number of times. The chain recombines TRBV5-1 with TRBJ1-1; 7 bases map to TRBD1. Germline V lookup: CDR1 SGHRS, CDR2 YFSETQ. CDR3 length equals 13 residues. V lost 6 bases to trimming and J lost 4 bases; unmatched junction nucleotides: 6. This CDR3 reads CASTPGGVTEAFF. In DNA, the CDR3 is TGCGCCAGCACTCCAGGGGGAGTCACTGAAGCTTTCTTT.

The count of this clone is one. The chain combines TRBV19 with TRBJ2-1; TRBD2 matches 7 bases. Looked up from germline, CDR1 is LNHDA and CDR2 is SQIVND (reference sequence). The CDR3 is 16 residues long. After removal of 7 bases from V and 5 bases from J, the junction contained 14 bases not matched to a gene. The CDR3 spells CASTPGRENKNNEQFF. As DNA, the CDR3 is TGTGCCAGTACCCCCGGGCGGGAGAATAAAAACAATGAGCAGTTCTTC. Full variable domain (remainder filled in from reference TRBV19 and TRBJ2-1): DGGITQSPKYLFRKEGQNVTLSCEQNLNHDAMYWYRQDPGQGLRLIYYSQIVNDFQKGDIAEGYSVSREKKESFPLTVTSAQKNPTAFYLCASTPGRENKNNEQFFGPGTRLTVL.

CDR3 sequence (DNA): TGTGCCAGCAACTCCGGGACAGCGGGAAACACCATATATTTT. Protein sequence: CASNSGTAGNTIYF. The rearrangement links TRBV5-5 to TRBJ1-3; 7 nucleotides line up with TRBD1. The CDR3 totals 14 residues. V was clipped by 6 bases and J by 4 bases; unmatched bases: 7. Germline V lookup: CDR1 SGHKS, CDR2 YYEKEE (reference sequence).

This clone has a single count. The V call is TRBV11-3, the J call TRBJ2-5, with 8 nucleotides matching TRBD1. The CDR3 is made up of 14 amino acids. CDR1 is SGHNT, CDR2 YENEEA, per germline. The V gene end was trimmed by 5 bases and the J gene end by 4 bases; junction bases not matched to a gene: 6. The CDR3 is CASSPSGGRETQYF. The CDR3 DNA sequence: TGTGCCAGCAGCCCTTCAGGGGGCCGAGAGACCCAGTACTTC.

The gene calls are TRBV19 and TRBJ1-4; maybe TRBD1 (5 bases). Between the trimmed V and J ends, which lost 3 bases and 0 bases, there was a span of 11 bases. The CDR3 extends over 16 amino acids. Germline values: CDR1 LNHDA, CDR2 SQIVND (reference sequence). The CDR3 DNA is TGTGCCAGTAGTATTGACAGCGATGCAACTAATGAAAAACTGTTTTTT. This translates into CASSIDSDATNEKLFF.

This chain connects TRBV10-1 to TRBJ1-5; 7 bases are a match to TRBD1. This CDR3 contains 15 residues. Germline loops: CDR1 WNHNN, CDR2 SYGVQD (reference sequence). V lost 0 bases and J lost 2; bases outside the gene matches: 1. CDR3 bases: TGCGCCAGCAGTGAGTCCGGGACAGGCAATCAGCCCCAGCATTTT. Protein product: CASSESGTGNQPQHF.

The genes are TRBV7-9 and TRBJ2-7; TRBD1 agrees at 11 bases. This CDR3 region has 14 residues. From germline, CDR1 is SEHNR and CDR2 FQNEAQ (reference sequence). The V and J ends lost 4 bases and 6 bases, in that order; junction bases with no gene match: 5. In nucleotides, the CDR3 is TGTGCCAGCAGCTCGGACAGGGGGCCTTTCGAGCAGTACTTC. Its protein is CASSSDRGPFEQYF.

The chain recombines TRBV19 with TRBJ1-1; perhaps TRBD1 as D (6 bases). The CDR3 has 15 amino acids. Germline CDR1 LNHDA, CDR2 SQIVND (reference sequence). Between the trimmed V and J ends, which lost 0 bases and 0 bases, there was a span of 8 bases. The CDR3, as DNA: TGTGCCAGTAGTATAGACGACAGGATGAACACTGAAGCTTTCTTT. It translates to CASSIDDRMNTEAFF.

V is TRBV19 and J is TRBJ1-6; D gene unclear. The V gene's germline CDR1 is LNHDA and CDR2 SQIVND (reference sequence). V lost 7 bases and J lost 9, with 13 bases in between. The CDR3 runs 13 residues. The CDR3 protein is CASKREGVSPLHF. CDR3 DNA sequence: TGTGCCAGTAAGAGGGAGGGAGTTTCACCCCTCCACTTT.

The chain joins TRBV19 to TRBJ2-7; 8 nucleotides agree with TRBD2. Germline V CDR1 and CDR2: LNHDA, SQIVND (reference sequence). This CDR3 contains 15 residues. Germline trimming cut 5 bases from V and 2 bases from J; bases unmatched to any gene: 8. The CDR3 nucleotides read TGTGCCAGTAGTCTCGGACTAGCTGGGACCTACGAGCAGTACTTC. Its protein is CASSLGLAGTYEQYF. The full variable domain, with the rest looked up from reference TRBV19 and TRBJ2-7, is DGGITQSPKYLFRKEGQNVTLSCEQNLNHDAMYWYRQDPGQGLRLIYYSQIVNDFQKGDIAEGYSVSREKKESFPLTVTSAQKNPTAFYLCASSLGLAGTYEQYFGPGTRLTVT.

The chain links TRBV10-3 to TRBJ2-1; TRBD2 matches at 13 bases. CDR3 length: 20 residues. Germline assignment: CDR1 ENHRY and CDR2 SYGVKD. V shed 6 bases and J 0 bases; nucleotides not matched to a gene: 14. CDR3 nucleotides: TGTGCCATCAGGGGTACCCCGGGACTAGCGGGAAACAGCTCCTACAATGAGCAGTTCTTC. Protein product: CAIRGTPGLAGNSSYNEQFF.

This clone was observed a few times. The CDR3 is CATSPPRVSGLYGYTF. The DNA of the CDR3 is TGTGCCACCAGCCCCCCCCGTGTGAGCGGTCTCTATGGCTACACCTTC. J is TRBJ1-2 and V is TRBV15; no clear D gene. V lost 5 bases, J lost 4 bases, and 20 bases lay in between. Germline CDR1 LNHNV, CDR2 YYDKDF (reference sequence). There are 16 residues in the CDR3.

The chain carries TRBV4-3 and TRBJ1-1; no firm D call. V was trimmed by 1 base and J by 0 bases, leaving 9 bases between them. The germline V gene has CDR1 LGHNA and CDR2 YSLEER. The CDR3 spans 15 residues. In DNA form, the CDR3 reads TGCGCCAGCAGCCAAGGAGGAGGGATGAACACTGAAGCTTTCTTT. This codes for CASSQGGGMNTEAFF.

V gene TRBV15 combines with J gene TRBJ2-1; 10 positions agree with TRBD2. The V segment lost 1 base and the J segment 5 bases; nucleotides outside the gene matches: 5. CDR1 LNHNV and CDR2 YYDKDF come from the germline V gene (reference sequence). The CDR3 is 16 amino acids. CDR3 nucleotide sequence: TGTGCCACCAGCAGAGGAAGCGGGAGGGCCGACAATGAGCAGTTCTTC. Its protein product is CATSRGSGRADNEQFF.